The 30 T cell receptor beta chains below were found in one sample sequenced in a study of T cell responses to AZD1222 COVID-19 vaccine. Only in-frame clones appear in the TCRdb table, and some are missing; sequencing was by immunoSEQ multiplex PCR. The table includes some 150,000 clones, 90% to 95% detected once. This specimen was peripheral blood, taken on day 0 of AZD1222 vaccination. The receptor source for this set is an adult in good health.

J is TRBJ1-2 and V is TRBV12-3 or TRBV12-4; 7 bases match TRBD1. The length of the CDR3 is 13 residues. The V and J ends lost 6 bases and 5 bases, in that order; junction bases with no gene match: 6. CDR3 DNA sequence: TGTGCCAGCAGACGACAGGGAACTTATGGCTACACCTTC. This translates into CASRRQGTYGYTF.

Here the CDR3 reads CASRIGLASSYEQYF. The DNA of the CDR3 is TGTGCCAGCAGAATAGGACTAGCGAGCTCCTACGAGCAGTACTTC. The J gene is TRBJ2-7, the V gene TRBV5-6; 9 bases are a match to TRBD2. After removal of 5 bases from V and 0 bases from J, the junction contained 6 bases not matched to a gene. CDR3 size: 15 residues. CDR1 is SGHDT and CDR2 is YYEEEE in the germline V gene.

The rearrangement uses TRBV5-4 and TRBJ1-1, with D hard to call. The CDR3 covers 13 residues. V gave up 0 bases and J gave up 5 bases, with 8 bases separating them. CDR1 SGHNT and CDR2 YYREEE come from the germline V gene (reference sequence). CDR3 nucleotides: TGTGCCAGCAGCTTGGCCGGTCGTACTGAAGCTTTCTTT. Translating it yields CASSLAGRTEAFF.

The chain combines TRBV5-1 with TRBJ2-5; 12 bases are a match to TRBD2. Germline V gene data show CDR1 as SGHRS and CDR2 as YFSETQ. This CDR3 has 16 amino acids. V was clipped by 0 bases and J by 5 bases; unmatched bases: 5. In DNA form, the CDR3 reads TGCGCCAGCAGCTTGGGACTAGCGGGAGCAGGGGAGACCCAGTACTTC. Its protein product is CASSLGLAGAGETQYF.

This rearrangement joins TRBV24-1 to TRBJ2-2, with D possibly TRBD1 on 6 matching bases. V lost 6 bases and J lost 4, with 8 bases in between. Germline loops: CDR1 KGHDR, CDR2 SFDVKD. CDR3 length: 13 residues. The CDR3 DNA follows: TGTGCCACCAGTACAGGGACCACCGGGGAGCTGTTTTTT. Its translation is CATSTGTTGELFF.

The genes are TRBV7-2 and TRBJ1-4; D unclear. Per the germline V gene, CDR1 is SGHTA and CDR2 is FQGNSA. Trimming cost V 5 bases and J 7 bases, with 14 bases left between them. The CDR3 length is 14 residues. CDR3 amino acids: CASSPRVGPEKLFF. Written as DNA, the CDR3 is TGTGCCAGCAGCCCCCGGGTCGGGCCTGAAAAACTGTTTTTT.

V usage is TRBV30 and J usage is TRBJ1-2; 8 bases match TRBD1. The CDR3 length is 14 residues. J was trimmed by 8 bases and V by 1 base; bases with no gene match: 9. Germline values: CDR1 GTSNPN, CDR2 SVGIG (reference sequence). The CDR3 protein is CAWSGGTGLSGYTF. The CDR3 region has the DNA TGTGCCTGGAGTGGCGGGACAGGACTCTCAGGCTACACCTTC. The entire variable domain, with the rest obtained from reference TRBV30 and TRBJ1-2, is as follows: SQTIHQWPATLVQPVGSPLSLECTVEGTSNPNLYWYRQAAGRGLQLLFYSVGIGQISSEVPQNLSASRPQDRQFILSSKKLLLSDSGFYLCAWSGGTGLSGYTFGSGTRLTVV.

The chain uses TRBV27 and TRBJ2-7; D is ambiguous. Germline-derived CDR1 and CDR2 are MNHEY and SMNVEV (reference sequence). The CDR3 length is 14 residues. Deletions cut 3 bases from V and 1 base from J, with 10 bases between. CDR3 region: CASSFRPRSYEQYF. The CDR3 DNA is TGTGCCAGCAGTTTTCGCCCACGGTCCTACGAGCAGTACTTC.

This sequence joins TRBV3-1 (or the pseudogene TRBV3-2) and TRBJ2-5; possibly TRBD2 for D (6 bases). The CDR3 totals 16 residues. V lost 1 base and J lost 8, with 20 bases in between. Looked up from germline, CDR1 is LGHDT and CDR2 is YNNKEL (reference sequence). CDR3 bases: TGTGCCAGCAGCCAAGCCCCCGGTAATAGCGGAGCAACCCAGTACTTC. Translated: CASSQAPGNSGATQYF.

This clone has more than one count but fewer than ten. The J gene is TRBJ1-1, the V gene TRBV6-1; D is uncertain. Germline CDR1 reads MNHNS; CDR2 reads SASEGT. The CDR3 is 12 residues long. V dropped 2 bases and J dropped 8 bases, with 9 bases sitting between them. The CDR3 loop is CASSEQMSEAFF. CDR3 nucleotide sequence: TGTGCCAGCAGTGAACAGATGTCCGAAGCTTTCTTT.

The chain joins TRBV5-4 to TRBJ1-1; 9 bases agree with TRBD1. The germline gives CDR1 SGHNT, CDR2 YYREEE (reference sequence). The CDR3 spans 14 residues. V lost 4 bases and J lost 3; bases outside the gene matches: 4. Written as DNA, the CDR3 is TGTGCCAGCAGCGCCCGGACAGGGGACACTGAAGCTTTCTTT. Protein: CASSARTGDTEAFF. Filled out from reference TRBV5-4 and TRBJ1-1, the complete variable domain reads ETGVTQSPTHLIKTRGQQVTLRCSSQSGHNTVSWYQQALGQGPQFIFQYYREEENGRGNFPPRFSGLQFPNYSSELNVNALELDDSALYLCASSARTGDTEAFFGQGTRLTVV.

The chain combines TRBV12-3 or TRBV12-4 with TRBJ2-7; 10 nucleotides line up with TRBD1. This CDR3 is 13 amino acids long. Germline trimming cut 8 bases from V and 5 bases from J; bases unmatched to any gene: 6. The CDR3 here is CASSPGQGNEQYF. The CDR3 DNA reads TGTGCCAGCTCCCCGGGACAGGGGAACGAGCAGTACTTC.

This chain links TRBV5-5 with TRBJ2-7, with TRBD1 matching 8 bases. With 4 bases clipped from V and 7 bases from J, the junction kept 10 bases outside the gene matches. Germline V gene data show CDR1 as SGHKS and CDR2 as YYEKEE (reference sequence). The CDR3 is 14 residues long. This CDR3 is CASSPDRVTGEQYF. The CDR3 DNA reads TGTGCCAGCAGCCCGGACAGGGTAACGGGGGAGCAGTACTTC.

The chain recombines TRBV24-1 with TRBJ1-2; maybe TRBD1 (6 bases). V was pared by 7 bases and J by 4 bases, with 36 bases between. Germline V CDR1 and CDR2: KGHDR, SFDVKD. CDR3 size: 21 residues. The CDR3 coding sequence is TGTGCCACCAGGGAACTAAAGAATGCCGGGACAATTGAGGTTCTAACCTATGGCTACACCTTC. Amino acid sequence: CATRELKNAGTIEVLTYGYTF.

This clone came up once. The chain recombines TRBV5-1 with TRBJ2-3; TRBD2 is a possible D gene (6 bases). This CDR3 spans 15 amino acids. CDR1 is SGHRS and CDR2 is YFSETQ in the germline V gene. Trimming stripped 3 bases from V and 5 bases from J, with 16 bases between. CDR3 nucleotides: TGCGCCAGCAGCTCGGGACTGTCGGGGAAAGATACGCAGTATTTT. It specifies CASSSGLSGKDTQYF.

The chain couples TRBV27 to TRBJ1-2; unclear D gene. Deletions cut 8 bases from V and 0 bases from J, with 13 bases between. The germline gives CDR1 MNHEY, CDR2 SMNVEV (reference sequence). This CDR3 contains 14 residues. CDR3 region: CASFFHGPNYGYTF. In nucleotides, the CDR3 is TGTGCCAGCTTTTTCCACGGCCCTAACTATGGCTACACCTTC.

CDR3 sequence (DNA): TGTGCCAGCAGCTTAAGCGAGTACGAGCAGTACTTC. Residues: CASSLSEYEQYF. The V call is TRBV7-9, the J call TRBJ2-7; unclear D gene. From germline, CDR1 is SEHNR and CDR2 FQNEAQ (reference sequence). CDR3 length: 12 amino acids. V lost 2 bases, J lost 4 bases, and 6 bases lay in between.

The V and J genes are TRBV19 and TRBJ1-5; D is undetermined. CDR1 is LNHDA and CDR2 is SQIVND in the germline V gene (reference sequence). The CDR3 loop spans 17 amino acids. Trimming cost V 4 bases and J 3 bases, with 19 bases left between them. CDR3 residues: CASSKGRLPVDNQPQHF. In DNA, the CDR3 is TGTGCCAGTAGTAAAGGCAGGCTGCCCGTAGACAATCAGCCCCAGCATTTT.

This sequence joins TRBV18 and TRBJ2-4; 8 nucleotides line up with TRBD2. Germline CDR1 KGHSH, CDR2 LQKENI. J was trimmed by 1 base and V by 5 bases; bases with no gene match: 7. This CDR3 is 16 amino acids long. CDR3 DNA sequence: TGTGCCAGCTCATCCAGCGGGAGAGGTGCCAAAAACATTCAGTACTTC. Its translation: CASSSSGRGAKNIQYF.

The chain has TRBV6-2 or TRBV6-3 and TRBJ2-3; 7 nucleotides match TRBD2. The germline CDR1 and CDR2 sequences are MNHEY and SVGEGT. This CDR3 region has 16 residues. Germline trimming cut 2 bases from V and 1 base from J; bases unmatched to any gene: 6. CDR3 in DNA: TGTGCCAGCAGTTACCTGACCACTAGCGGCACAGATACGCAGTATTTT. It translates to CASSYLTTSGTDTQYF.

This chain uses TRBV5-1 with TRBJ2-1, with unresolved D. The germline CDR1 and CDR2 sequences are SGHRS and YFSETQ. V lost 4 bases to trimming and J lost 6 bases, with 14 bases between them. The CDR3 sequence is 14 residues long. The chain's CDR3 is CASSPEASVNEQFF. For the CDR3, the DNA is TGCGCCAGCAGCCCAGAAGCGAGCGTCAATGAGCAGTTCTTC.

In DNA form, the CDR3 reads TGTGCCAGCCAAGGAACAGGTCCGAACACTGAAGCTTTCTTT. Translation gives CASQGTGPNTEAFF. This chain connects TRBV25-1 to TRBJ1-1; possible D gene TRBD1, 5 bases. CDR3 length: 14 amino acids. Deletions cut 8 bases from V and 1 base from J, with 14 bases between. Germline V gene data show CDR1 as MGHDK and CDR2 as SYGVNS.

The chain links TRBV6-5 to TRBJ1-6; the D is unclear. Germline V gene lookup returns CDR1 MNHEY and CDR2 SVGAGI. V lost 6 bases to trimming and J lost 14 bases, with 23 bases between them. The CDR3 length is 15 residues. The chain's CDR3 is CASSPDGPKRVSLHF. The DNA for the CDR3 is TGTGCCAGCAGCCCGGACGGACCGAAGAGGGTGTCCCTCCACTTT.

The genes are TRBV9 and TRBJ1-1; 11 positions agree with TRBD1. Germline CDR1 and CDR2: SGDLS and YYNGEE. The J segment lost 4 bases and the V segment lost 0 bases, leaving 5 bases of the junction unmatched. The CDR3 is 16 amino acids. DNA of the CDR3: TGTGCCAGCAGCGTAGGTTCCGGGACAGGGGGCACTGAAGCTTTCTTT. Translation gives CASSVGSGTGGTEAFF. Complete variable domain (other parts from reference TRBV9 and TRBJ1-1): DSGVTQTPKHLITATGQRVTLRCSPRSGDLSVYWYQQSLDQGLQFLIQYYNGEERAKGNILERFSAQQFPDLHSELNLSSLELGDSALYFCASSVGSGTGGTEAFFGQGTRLTVV.

This clone came up a few times. The CDR3 DNA reads TGTGCCAGCAGGTGGACAGGGGGCAATGAGCAGTTCTTC. Its translation is CASRWTGGNEQFF. The chain is built from TRBV11-1 and TRBJ2-1, with 10 bases matching TRBD1. Trimming took 6 bases from V and 6 from J; bases not matched to a gene: 2. There are 13 residues in the CDR3. CDR1 is SGHAT, CDR2 FQDESV, per germline (reference sequence).

For this clone: Other DNA sequences in this sample translate to the same CDR3. The V gene is TRBV15, the J gene TRBJ2-7; no clear D. CDR1 LNHNV and CDR2 YYDKDF come from the germline V gene (reference sequence). The V and J ends lost 0 bases and 1 base respectively, with 4 bases between them. The CDR3 runs 13 residues. CDR3: CATSRDRSYEQYF. CDR3 sequence (DNA): TGTGCCACCAGCAGAGATCGGTCCTACGAGCAGTACTTC. Full variable domain (outside the CDR3, taken from reference TRBV15 and TRBJ2-7): DAMVIQNPRYQVTQFGKPVTLSCSQTLNHNVMYWYQQKSSQAPKLLFHYYDKDFNNEADTPDNFQSRRPNTSFCFLDIRSPGLGDTAMYLCATSRDRSYEQYFGPGTRLTVT.

The V gene is TRBV9, the J gene TRBJ2-7, with 9 bases fitting TRBD2. There are 15 residues in the CDR3. CDR1 SGDLS and CDR2 YYNGEE come from the germline V gene. V lost 0 bases to trimming and J lost 2 bases; unmatched junction nucleotides: 3. CDR3 in amino acids: CASSVATSGAYEQYF. The CDR3, as DNA: TGTGCCAGCAGCGTAGCGACTAGCGGTGCCTACGAGCAGTACTTC.

This chain connects TRBV3-1 (or the pseudogene TRBV3-2) to TRBJ1-3; D is unresolved. Germline values: CDR1 LGHDT, CDR2 YNNKEL (reference sequence). This CDR3 is 14 amino acids long. Trimming took off 1 base at V and 4 bases at J, with 8 bases between the two ends. Here the CDR3 reads CASSQGLIGNTIYF. The DNA for the CDR3 is TGTGCCAGCAGCCAAGGCCTGATCGGAAACACCATATATTTT.

Details on this clone: At one boundary the junction diverges from the germline segment, which might be a read error. The chain combines TRBV7-2 with TRBJ2-7; 11 bases align to TRBD2. Germline V lookup: CDR1 SGHTA, CDR2 FQGNSA. The CDR3 totals 14 residues. CDR3 protein: CASSLGLAGGAKKF. The CDR3 region has the DNA TGTGCCAGCAGCTTAGGGTTAGCGGGAGGGGCCAAAAAATTC.

This clone has only one observation. The chain employs TRBV7-2 and TRBJ1-4, with D perhaps TRBD1 (6 bases). Per germline, CDR1 SGHTA and CDR2 FQGNSA. This CDR3 is built from 15 residues. V was shortened by 2 bases and J by 8 bases, with 15 bases between the two germline ends. The CDR3 here is CASSLRRGVREKLFF. In DNA form, the CDR3 reads TGTGCCAGCAGCTTAAGAAGGGGGGTTAGGGAAAAACTGTTTTTT.